What follows describes a single T cell receptor (beta chain). The sample originates from a study of CD8+ T cells in alopecia areata. Germline loops: CDR1 LGHNA, CDR2 YSLEER. This CDR3 contains 17 residues. The J segment lost 4 bases and the V segment lost 3 bases, leaving 13 bases of the junction unmatched. RNA was extracted and reverse transcribed into cDNA as the sequencing template. TCRdb's copy holds only in-frame clones and misses some; the assay was immunoSEQ multiplex PCR. The data contain about 140,000 clones, 65% to 90% of them singletons. The treatment is: oral pan-JAK inhibitor, 5-10 mg twice daily.

This TCR was recovered from a human donor with alopecia areata. The rearrangement joins TRBV4-3 to TRBJ2-5; the match to TRBD2 covers 8 bases. The sample was CD8+ T cells sorted from blood, taken at week 4, from a patient treated with tofacitinib. CDR3 amino acids: CASSQKTSGGGAETQYF. The CDR3 DNA reads TGCGCCAGCAGCCAGAAAACAAGCGGGGGAGGGGCAGAGACCCAGTACTTC.